This T cell receptor beta chain was sequenced for a study of CD8+ T cells in alopecia areata. Study results and limitations: In patients, TCRs were shared less clearly than in mice, and HLA may possibly be involved.

The CDR3 covers 14 residues. V dropped 8 bases and J dropped 3 bases, with 18 bases sitting between them. Germline V lookup: CDR1 SQVTM, CDR2 ANQGSEA. Note on this clone: The antigen is not known.

In each case, RNA was isolated and then reverse transcribed into cDNA as the sequencing template. Using immunoSEQ multiplex PCR, the repertoire was profiled, and TCRdb retains in-frame clones only, with some absent. Here the sample spans 110,000 to 150,000 clones, roughly 58% being singletons. The rearrangement joins TRBV29-1 to TRBJ2-3, with D maybe TRBD2 (5 bases). Sequencing was performed on CD8+ T cells sorted from blood. The receptor was isolated from a human donor in good health. CDR3 sequence (DNA): TGCAGCTCCTTAGGAGGCCGGATGACAGATACGCAGTATTTT. This sequence encodes CSSLGGRMTDTQYF.